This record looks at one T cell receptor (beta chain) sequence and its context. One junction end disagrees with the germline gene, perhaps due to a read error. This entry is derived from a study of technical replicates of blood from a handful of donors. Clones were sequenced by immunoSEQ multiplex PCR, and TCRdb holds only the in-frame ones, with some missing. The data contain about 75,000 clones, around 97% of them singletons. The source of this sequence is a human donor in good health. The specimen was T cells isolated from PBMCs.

The CDR3 spells CASSIEGLHWVF. The CDR3 DNA reads TGTGCCAGTAGTATTGAAGGACTCCACTGGGTCTTC. The chain recombines TRBV19 with TRBJ2-1; the D gene is possibly TRBD2 (5 bases). This CDR3 has 12 residues. Germline CDR1 is LNHDA and CDR2 is SQIVND (reference sequence).